Below, 9 T cell receptor beta chains from the same sample are listed, as sequenced in a study of monozygotic twins with inflammatory bowel disease. TCRdb re-called the 5' RACE reads; one entry per CDR3 protein, DNA not given. The clone table shows around 400,000 distinct CDR3 sequences, with the ten largest holding 2.4%. What was sequenced was blood. Every receptor here comes from a human donor with ulcerative colitis or Crohn's disease, or a healthy co-twin of an affected twin (not recorded which).

The rearrangement joins TRBV12-3 or TRBV12-4 to TRBJ1-5; TCRdb's assignment of TRBD1 cannot be checked, as there is no DNA. CDR3 size: 16 residues. Here the CDR3 reads CASRSGRQGNKQPQHF.

V and J are TRBV27 and TRBJ2-7; TCRdb indicates TRBD1, and absent DNA this call remains unverified. The CDR3 is 16 amino acids. Looked up from germline, CDR1 is MNHEY and CDR2 is SMNVEV (reference sequence). The chain's CDR3 is CASHFTGTGHPYEQYF.

This chain connects TRBV3-1 to TRBJ2-2; TCRdb outputs TRBD1, but without DNA this stays unchecked. The CDR3 runs 18 residues. Germline V lookup: CDR1 LGHDT, CDR2 YNNKEL (reference sequence). The CDR3 here is CASSQVSGGKANTGELFF.

V is TRBV14 and J is TRBJ1-5. The CDR3 is made up of 12 amino acids. Per germline, CDR1 SGHDN and CDR2 FVKESK. CDR3 residues: CASSRSNQPQHF.

The gene calls are TRBV20-1 and TRBJ2-7; TCRdb indicates TRBD1, and absent DNA this call remains unverified. Germline V gene sequence: CDR1 DFQATT, CDR2 SNEGSKA (reference sequence). The CDR3 runs 12 residues. This CDR3 reads CSARRGPYEQYF.

V is TRBV7-9 and J is TRBJ2-2; the D call of TRBD2 rests on TCRdb alone, since no DNA is present to check it. Germline CDR1 SEHNR, CDR2 FQNEAQ (reference sequence). The CDR3 is made up of 17 amino acids. The CDR3 here is CASSFPSGRPETGELFF.

The chain couples TRBV11-3 to TRBJ2-2; TCRdb lists TRBD1, though no DNA is available to test this call. This CDR3 contains 13 residues. Germline loops: CDR1 SGHNT, CDR2 YENEEA. CDR3 residues: CASSWGADGELFF.

The chain has TRBV5-8 and TRBJ2-6; TCRdb names TRBD1, which stays unverified in the absence of DNA. The CDR3 sequence is 17 residues long. CDR1 and CDR2 from the germline V gene are SGHTS and YDEGEE. The CDR3 spells CASSWAPLGPGANVLTF.

The V call is TRBV27, the J call TRBJ2-1; the TRBD2 assignment by TCRdb is unverifiable without DNA. This CDR3 comprises 17 residues. Germline CDR1 and CDR2: MNHEY and SMNVEV (reference sequence). The CDR3 here is CASSPLQRLSRYNEQFF.